The present T cell receptor (beta chain) was sequenced within a study of cytomegalovirus exposure and HLA in healthy donors. Findings and caveats of the study: Later work showed greater clonal expansion in HLA-associated TCR beta chains than in equally common others. Indistinguishability led to the exclusion of some V segments, TRBV6-2 and TRBV6-3 included. In terms of immune exposure information, only CMV serostatus was available.

This clone was counted only a few times. The target antigen is unknown. The primer mix had 60 Vbeta and 13 Jbeta primers. The method was immunoSEQ multiplex PCR; TCRdb's version includes in-frame clones alone and lacks a portion of them. The sample lists 150,000 or so clones, almost 80% occurring once. Trimming left V 4 bases short and J 0 bases short, with 15 bases between. From germline, CDR1 is SEHNR and CDR2 FQNEAQ (reference sequence). This CDR3 region has 16 residues. This receptor was obtained from a woman aged 50 to 65 in good health and CMV-seropositive. Sequenced sample: PBMCs. The rearrangement links TRBV7-9 to TRBJ1-1; maybe TRBD1 (6 bases). CDR3 sequence: CASSSLGAGLNTEAFF. DNA of the CDR3: TGTGCCAGCAGCTCCCTGGGGGCAGGACTGAACACTGAAGCTTTCTTT.